This T cell receptor (beta chain) originates from a study of T cell changes during pregnancy in multiple sclerosis. Only in-frame clones appear in the TCRdb table, and some are missing; sequencing was by immunoSEQ multiplex PCR. The sample holds around 88,000 clones; about 92% are singletons and the top ten take about 3%. This clone appeared a single time. This CDR3 region has 16 residues. Germline CDR1 reads SGDLS; CDR2 reads YYNGEE. V lost 0 bases to trimming and J lost 0 bases, with 11 bases between them. Sequencing was performed on peripheral blood, taken in the first trimester of pregnancy. The clonotype comes from a female donor with multiple sclerosis, enrolled in a pregnancy study. The chain uses TRBV9 and TRBJ2-3; the D gene is possibly TRBD2 (6 bases). CDR3 bases: TGTGCCAGCAGCGTAGCCGGGAGCTGGAGCACAGATACGCAGTATTTT. Translated, it gives CASSVAGSWSTDTQYF.